Listed here are 28 T cell receptor beta chains from one sample, sequenced in a study of Graves' ophthalmopathy and Graves' hyperthyroidism. RNA transcripts provided the template for amplifying TCR beta CDR3 regions. The authors performed first-round RT-PCR with HTBI primers and then a second-round multiplex PCR. TCRdb re-analysed the multiplex PCR reads in MiXCR, keeping a single row per CDR3 protein. In the table there are some 1.1 million distinct CDR3 sequences, less than 45% of which are singletons. The sample consisted of peripheral blood or thyroid tissue (not recorded which). The receptors shown here come from an adult man with Graves' hyperthyroidism.

With regard to this clonotype: A read error is possible here, since a much larger clone lies one base away. This chain links TRBV10-3 with TRBJ2-7, with D possibly TRBD1 on 5 matching bases. The CDR3 covers 12 residues. Germline V CDR1 and CDR2: ENHRY, SYGVKD. The V gene lost 6 bases and the J gene lost 2 bases, with 8 bases spanning the gap. The CDR3 spells CAISQGPYEQYF. DNA for the CDR3: TGTGCCATCAGCCAGGGTCCCTACGAGCAGTACTTC.

Concerning this clonotype: A much larger clone is a single base away; this may be a read error. V usage is TRBV6-5 and J usage is TRBJ1-2, with D uncertain. Trimming left V 6 bases short and J 3 bases short, with 11 bases between. This CDR3 has 13 residues. Germline-derived CDR1 and CDR2 are MNHEY and SVGAGI. The DNA of the CDR3 is TGTGCCAGCAGCTCGGAGAGGTACTATGGCTACACCTTC. This translates into CASSSERYYGYTF.

V and J are TRBV29-1 and TRBJ2-7; D is unclear. The CDR3 extends over 11 amino acids. Germline V gene sequence: CDR1 SQVTM, CDR2 ANQGSEA. Between the trimmed V and J ends, which lost 7 bases and 2 bases, there was a span of 9 bases. DNA for the CDR3: TGCAGCGCCCGTGGGGCCTACGAGCAGTACTTC. This gives the protein CSARGAYEQYF.

This clonotype turned up a few times. This chain uses TRBV6-2 or TRBV6-3 with TRBJ1-6; 8 nucleotides align to TRBD1. The CDR3 has 14 residues. The V gene's germline CDR1 is MNHEY and CDR2 SVGEGT. V lost 6 bases and J lost 10; bases outside the gene matches: 8. CDR3 sequence reads: CASSNGQGASPLHF. Here the CDR3 DNA reads TGTGCCAGCAGCAATGGACAGGGAGCGTCACCCCTCCACTTT.

The chain recombines TRBV20-1 with TRBJ2-5; D gene uncertain. The CDR3 spans 9 residues. V dropped 6 bases and J dropped 7 bases, with 6 bases sitting between them. From germline, CDR1 is DFQATT and CDR2 SNEGSKA (reference sequence). This chain's CDR3 is CSAAGTQYF. DNA of the CDR3: TGCAGTGCGGCTGGGACCCAGTACTTC.

This clonotype was recorded many times. The chain combines TRBV29-1 with TRBJ2-7, with TRBD2 matching over 9 bases. This CDR3 is 16 amino acids long. V gave up 0 bases and J gave up 6 bases; unmatched junction bases: 12. The V gene's germline CDR1 is SQVTM and CDR2 ANQGSEA. In DNA form, the CDR3 reads TGCAGCGTTGAAGATCGCGGGGGGACTAGCCTTCCCGAGCAGTACTTC. This codes for CSVEDRGGTSLPEQYF.

V gene TRBV3-1 combines with J gene TRBJ2-7; 8 nucleotides align to TRBD1. Trimming at V came to 3 bases and at J to 3 bases, leaving 7 bases not matched to a gene. There are 15 residues in the CDR3. Germline-derived CDR1 and CDR2 are LGHDT and YNNKEL (reference sequence). CDR3 bases: TGTGCCAGCAGCCAGAAACCGGGACAGGACTACGAGCAGTACTTC. It encodes CASSQKPGQDYEQYF.

This clonotype was detected many times. This chain connects TRBV6-5 to TRBJ1-5; no reliable D call. CDR3 length: 13 amino acids. The V end was cut by 6 bases, the J end by 1 base, with 7 bases between. In germline, CDR1 is MNHEY, CDR2 SVGAGI. In nucleotides, the CDR3 is TGTGCCAGCAGCCGAAACAGCAATCAGCCCCAGCATTTT. This encodes CASSRNSNQPQHF.

The gene calls are TRBV5-1 and TRBJ2-6; D is uncertain. This CDR3 has 14 residues. The V end lost 4 bases, the J end lost 4 bases, and 9 bases lay between the germline ends. Germline V CDR1 and CDR2: SGHRS, YFSETQ. CDR3: CASSDNPGANVLTF. The CDR3, as DNA: TGCGCCAGCAGCGACAACCCAGGGGCCAACGTCCTGACTTTC.

The chain uses TRBV10-3 and TRBJ2-5; 13 bases are a match to TRBD2. This CDR3 comprises 15 residues. The germline CDR1 and CDR2 sequences are ENHRY and SYGVKD. The J segment lost 3 bases and the V segment lost 10 bases, leaving 8 bases of the junction unmatched. The CDR3 nucleotides are TGTGCCACCCGACCTGGGACTAGCGGGGAAGAGACCCAGTACTTC. Protein product: CATRPGTSGEETQYF.

This clonotype was seen many times. The rearrangement joins TRBV19 to TRBJ1-1, with D unclear. V was clipped by 3 bases and J by 1 base, with 12 bases between them. From germline, CDR1 is LNHDA and CDR2 SQIVND (reference sequence). The CDR3 has 15 residues. The CDR3 protein is CASSMGYKGNTEAFF. In DNA, the CDR3 is TGTGCCAGTAGTATGGGGTACAAAGGGAACACTGAAGCTTTCTTT.

Worth noting for this clonotype: A much larger clone differs by one base, so this may be a read error. This chain connects TRBV7-3 to TRBJ2-5; 8 bases are a match to TRBD2. The CDR3 is 16 amino acids. After removal of 3 bases from V and 6 bases from J, the junction contained 12 bases not matched to a gene. Germline CDR1 is SGHTA and CDR2 is FQGTGA. The CDR3 coding sequence is TGTGCCAGCAGCTTGACAGCGGGGGAGGAATTAAAGACCCAGTACTTC. This translates into CASSLTAGEELKTQYF.

V usage is TRBV4-1 and J usage is TRBJ1-1; no definite D call. V was cut by 2 bases and J by 5 bases, with 9 bases left in between. This CDR3 spans 13 amino acids. In germline, CDR1 is MGHRA, CDR2 YSYEKL. The CDR3 region is CASSQIGDTEAFF. The CDR3 DNA follows: TGCGCCAGCAGCCAAATCGGGGATACTGAAGCTTTCTTT.

This rearrangement joins TRBV14 to TRBJ2-7; D possibly uses TRBD1 or TRBD2 (5 bases each). V was shortened by 4 bases and J by 0 bases, with 25 bases between the two germline ends. The CDR3 is 19 residues long. Germline CDR1 SGHDN, CDR2 FVKESK. CDR3 sequence: CASSRHPSSRGADSYEQYF. The CDR3, as DNA: TGTGCCAGCAGCCGGCATCCCTCCTCCCGGGGCGCCGACTCCTACGAGCAGTACTTC.

This clonotype was seen repeatedly, ten times or more. The gene calls are TRBV7-9 and TRBJ1-1; 8 positions match TRBD1. This CDR3 is 14 amino acids long. Losses at the gene ends were 1 base for V and 3 bases for J; bases not matched to a gene: 1. From germline, CDR1 is SEHNR and CDR2 FQNEAQ (reference sequence). The DNA for the CDR3 is TGTGCCAGCAGCTTAGGGGACAGGTACACTGAAGCTTTCTTT. Translation: CASSLGDRYTEAFF.

This sequence joins TRBV7-8 and TRBJ2-7; possibly TRBD1 for D (5 bases). Trimming cost V 3 bases and J 0 bases, with 9 bases left between them. Germline V lookup: CDR1 SGHVS, CDR2 FQNEAQ. The CDR3 extends over 14 amino acids. The CDR3 sequence: CASSFQGNSYEQYF. The CDR3 nucleotides read TGTGCCAGCAGCTTCCAGGGTAACTCCTACGAGCAGTACTTC.

This clonotype was detected many times. The chain is built from TRBV4-3 and TRBJ2-5; 8 bases align to TRBD2. This CDR3 is 14 amino acids long. Trimming at V came to 0 bases and at J to 13 bases, leaving 10 bases not matched to a gene. Looked up from germline, CDR1 is LGHNA and CDR2 is YSLEER. The DNA of the CDR3 is TGCGCCAGCAGCCAAGATCTACTAGCGGCCCCGTGGTACTTC. Encoded protein: CASSQDLLAAPWYF.

V is TRBV10-3 and J is TRBJ2-7; D perhaps matches TRBD2 (5 bases). Germline CDR1 ENHRY, CDR2 SYGVKD. The length of the CDR3 is 13 residues. Trimming removed 4 bases from V and 10 bases from J, with 17 bases in between. The DNA for the CDR3 is TGTGCCATCAGTGCTAGACGGACTGACGGACAGTACTTC. It encodes CAISARRTDGQYF.

This chain links TRBV6-5 with TRBJ1-1; D gene uncertain. This CDR3 comprises 14 residues. Trimming pared 0 bases from V and 5 bases from J, leaving 10 bases between. Looked up from germline, CDR1 is MNHEY and CDR2 is SVGAGI. CDR3 region: CASSYSPWGTEAFF. The CDR3 DNA follows: TGTGCCAGCAGTTACTCGCCCTGGGGAACTGAAGCTTTCTTT.

The chain couples TRBV27 to TRBJ2-5, with 10 bases lining up with TRBD1. Losses at the gene ends were 7 bases for V and 4 bases for J; bases not matched to a gene: 6. This CDR3 region has 14 residues. Germline V gives CDR1 MNHEY, CDR2 SMNVEV (reference sequence). Written as DNA, the CDR3 is TGTGCCAGCACGAAGACAGGGGGCTCAGAGACCCAGTACTTC. Its translation: CASTKTGGSETQYF.

The chain uses TRBV29-1 and TRBJ1-6; 11 bases match TRBD1. CDR1 and CDR2 (germline): SQVTM, ANQGSEA. The CDR3 totals 14 residues. After removal of 4 bases from V and 10 bases from J, the junction contained 6 bases not matched to a gene. The CDR3 is CSVGGQGAGSPLHF. CDR3 DNA: TGCAGCGTTGGCGGACAGGGGGCAGGATCACCCCTCCACTTT.

This clonotype is a singleton in its sample. The CDR3 DNA is TGTGCCAGCAGCACCCAGGGTACTGGGTCCTACGAGCAGTACTTC. Translated, it gives CASSTQGTGSYEQYF. The gene calls are TRBV11-2 and TRBJ2-7; a weak D match, TRBD1 (5 bases). Looked up from germline, CDR1 is SGHAT and CDR2 is FQNNGV. V was clipped by 5 bases and J by 1 base, with 15 bases between them. This CDR3 is 15 amino acids long. Filled out from reference TRBV11-2 and TRBJ2-7, the complete variable domain reads EAGVAQSPRYKIIEKRQSVAFWCNPISGHATLYWYQQILGQGPKLLIQFQNNGVVDDSQLPKDRFSAERLKGVDSTLKIQPAKLEDSAVYLCASSTQGTGSYEQYFGPGTRLTVT.

V is TRBV15 and J is TRBJ1-1; TRBD1 agrees at 8 bases. The length of the CDR3 is 15 residues. V lost 0 bases and J lost 8; bases outside the gene matches: 8. Germline loops: CDR1 LNHNV, CDR2 YYDKDF (reference sequence). The CDR3, as DNA: TGTGCCACCAGCAGAGATCTGGACAGGGACTCGGAAGCTTTCTTT. Translation gives CATSRDLDRDSEAFF.

This clonotype appeared a few times. The DNA of the CDR3 is TGTGCCAGCAGTTACTCGAAGGGCCGTGGGGTGATCACCCTCCACTTT. Translation gives CASSYSKGRGVITLHF. V gene TRBV6-5 combines with J gene TRBJ1-6; D not certain. The V gene lost 0 bases and the J gene lost 14 bases, with 20 bases spanning the gap. CDR1 and CDR2 from the germline V gene are MNHEY and SVGAGI. CDR3 size: 16 residues.

The chain has TRBV30 and TRBJ1-1, with D unresolved. Trimming shortened V by 4 bases and J by 1 base, and 10 bases separated the two germline ends. The CDR3 length is 13 residues. CDR1 and CDR2 (germline): GTSNPN, SVGIG (reference sequence). The CDR3 loop reads CAWKKGSNTEAFF. CDR3 nucleotide sequence: TGTGCCTGGAAAAAGGGTTCGAACACTGAAGCTTTCTTT. Full variable domain (rest looked up from reference TRBV30 and TRBJ1-1): SQTIHQWPATLVQPVGSPLSLECTVEGTSNPNLYWYRQAAGRGLQLLFYSVGIGQISSEVPQNLSASRPQDRQFILSSKKLLLSDSGFYLCAWKKGSNTEAFFGQGTRLTVV.

This clonotype was observed at least ten times. The chain joins TRBV12-3 or TRBV12-4 to TRBJ2-5; 7 bases are shared with TRBD1. J gave up 10 bases and V 9 bases, and 8 bases lay outside the gene matches. CDR3 length equals 11 residues. The CDR3: CASRQGWDQYF. The DNA for the CDR3 is TGTGCCAGTCGACAGGGTTGGGACCAGTACTTC.

V is TRBV6-5 and J is TRBJ1-4, with TRBD1 matching over 8 bases. The CDR3 runs to 15 residues. CDR1 MNHEY and CDR2 SVGAGI come from the germline V gene. Trimming at V came to 2 bases and at J to 8 bases, leaving 7 bases not matched to a gene. The CDR3 spells CASSYLGQGKEKLFF. For the CDR3, the DNA is TGTGCCAGCAGTTACCTAGGACAGGGAAAAGAAAAACTGTTTTTT.

The chain combines TRBV20-1 with TRBJ1-5, with D uncertain. V lost 5 bases and J lost 5, with 13 bases in between. CDR3 length: 13 residues. Germline V gene data show CDR1 as DFQATT and CDR2 as SNEGSKA (reference sequence). The CDR3 spells CSAARGWDQPQHF. For the CDR3, the DNA is TGCAGTGCTGCCCGGGGATGGGATCAGCCCCAGCATTTT.